Listed below are T cell receptor beta chains from one sample, sequenced in a study of blood T cell repertoires in COVID-19. TCRdb keeps only in-frame clones here, not all; method: immunoSEQ multiplex PCR. The sample has around 260,000 clones, about four fifths seen once. The sequenced sample consisted of peripheral blood. The receptor set was obtained from a woman aged 45-59 years who had recovered from COVID-19. Both conserved end residues are part of each CDR3. Each record gives: V gene, J gene, clone size, D gene, CDR3 length, CDR3 DNA, CDR3 protein. D genes are given only for firm matches. Rows give clone size only sometimes, using once, few, many, or a class for an expanded clone.

v_call: TRBV5-4; j_call: TRBJ2-5; clone_size: .; d_call: TRBD1; cdr3_length: 16; cdr3_nt: TGTGCCAGCAGCGTTCGGGACAGGGGGTCGCAAGAGACCCAGTACTTC; cdr3_aa: CASSVRDRGSQETQYF
v_call: TRBV19; j_call: TRBJ2-7; clone_size: .; d_call: TRBD1; cdr3_length: 14; cdr3_nt: TGTGCCAGTAGCCCGGGACAGGGGGCAGGGGAGCAGTACTTC; cdr3_aa: CASSPGQGAGEQYF
v_call: TRBV7-9; j_call: TRBJ1-1; clone_size: few; d_call: .; cdr3_length: 13; cdr3_nt: TGTGCCAGCAGCTTATCACTTAACACTGAAGCTTTCTTT; cdr3_aa: CASSLSLNTEAFF
v_call: TRBV14; j_call: TRBJ1-1; clone_size: .; d_call: .; cdr3_length: 17; cdr3_nt: TGTGCCAGCAGCCAAGAATCGCGGGGTACGTTGAACACTGAAGCTTTCTTT; cdr3_aa: CASSQESRGTLNTEAFF
v_call: TRBV10-1; j_call: TRBJ2-7; clone_size: .; d_call: .; cdr3_length: 12; cdr3_nt: TGCGCCAGCAGTCACCTGGGGGGCGAGCAGTACTTC; cdr3_aa: CASSHLGGEQYF
v_call: TRBV27; j_call: TRBJ2-3; clone_size: .; d_call: .; cdr3_length: 14; cdr3_nt: TGTGCCAGCAGGGTTCTGGGAGGCACAGATACGCAGTATTTT; cdr3_aa: CASRVLGGTDTQYF
v_call: TRBV28; j_call: TRBJ1-5; clone_size: .; d_call: .; cdr3_length: 15; cdr3_nt: TGTGCCAGCACCCCGTTAGGGGGTTGGGATCAGCCCCAGCATTTT; cdr3_aa: CASTPLGGWDQPQHF
v_call: TRBV15; j_call: TRBJ1-2; clone_size: .; d_call: TRBD1; cdr3_length: 18; cdr3_nt: TGTGCCACCAGCAGAGATTGGACAGGGGGCAGTGACAGCTATGGCTACACCTTC; cdr3_aa: CATSRDWTGGSDSYGYTF
v_call: TRBV5-1; j_call: TRBJ1-1; clone_size: .; d_call: .; cdr3_length: 16; cdr3_nt: TGCGCCAGCAGCTTGGGACAGGAACTAATGAACACTGAAGCTTTCTTT; cdr3_aa: CASSLGQELMNTEAFF
v_call: TRBV5-4; j_call: TRBJ1-6; clone_size: .; d_call: TRBD1; cdr3_length: 14; cdr3_nt: TGTGCCAGCAGCACGGACAGGGTAAATTCACCCCTCCACTTT; cdr3_aa: CASSTDRVNSPLHF
v_call: TRBV7-8; j_call: TRBJ2-7; clone_size: once; d_call: TRBD2; cdr3_length: 15; cdr3_nt: TGTGCCAGCAGCTCCGGAGCGGGGGCCACCTACGAGCAGTACTTC; cdr3_aa: CASSSGAGATYEQYF
v_call: TRBV19; j_call: TRBJ1-6; clone_size: .; d_call: .; cdr3_length: 14; cdr3_nt: TGTGCCAGTAGTAAGGGGGTTTTGAATTCACCCCTCCACTTT; cdr3_aa: CASSKGVLNSPLHF
v_call: TRBV15; j_call: TRBJ2-5; clone_size: .; d_call: .; cdr3_length: 14; cdr3_nt: TGTGCCACCAGCAGAGATTTAGCGGAAGAGACCCAGTACTTC; cdr3_aa: CATSRDLAEETQYF
v_call: TRBV5-8; j_call: TRBJ1-1; clone_size: .; d_call: .; cdr3_length: 15; cdr3_nt: TGTGCCAGCAGCTTGGCCGTAGGGGGACGCGCTGAAGCTTTCTTT; cdr3_aa: CASSLAVGGRAEAFF
v_call: TRBV28; j_call: TRBJ1-3; clone_size: .; d_call: TRBD1; cdr3_length: 18; cdr3_nt: TGTGCCAGCAGTTCCCCCCGCACGTTAAGGACAGGTGGAAACACCATATATTTT; cdr3_aa: CASSSPRTLRTGGNTIYF
v_call: TRBV7-2; j_call: TRBJ1-1; clone_size: .; d_call: TRBD1; cdr3_length: 14; cdr3_nt: TGTGCCAGCAGCTCACAGGGGTGGGGAACTGAAGCTTTCTTT; cdr3_aa: CASSSQGWGTEAFF
v_call: TRBV3-1/TRBV3-2; j_call: TRBJ2-5; clone_size: .; d_call: .; cdr3_length: 11; cdr3_nt: TGTGCCAGCAGCTCCGGGGTAACCCAGTACTTC; cdr3_aa: CASSSGVTQYF
v_call: TRBV6-5; j_call: TRBJ1-1; clone_size: few; d_call: .; cdr3_length: 14; cdr3_nt: TGTGCCAGCAGTTACTCGACAGGGAACACTGAAGCTTTCTTT; cdr3_aa: CASSYSTGNTEAFF
v_call: TRBV6-2/TRBV6-3; j_call: TRBJ2-3; clone_size: .; d_call: .; cdr3_length: 14; cdr3_nt: TGTGCCAGCAGCCTAGCTTGGAGCACAGATACGCAGTATTTT; cdr3_aa: CASSLAWSTDTQYF
v_call: TRBV4-3; j_call: TRBJ1-1; clone_size: .; d_call: TRBD1; cdr3_length: 15; cdr3_nt: TGCGCCAGCAGCCGCGGACAGGGGGCGGTCACTGAAGCTTTCTTT; cdr3_aa: CASSRGQGAVTEAFF
v_call: TRBV30; j_call: TRBJ1-1; clone_size: .; d_call: .; cdr3_length: 13; cdr3_nt: TGTGCCTGGAGTGTACACAGTTTCACTGAAGCTTTCTTT; cdr3_aa: CAWSVHSFTEAFF
v_call: TRBV18; j_call: TRBJ1-1; clone_size: few; d_call: .; cdr3_length: 16; cdr3_nt: TGTGCCAGCTCACCTGGCACAACTCGGAGGGGCACTGAAGCTTTCTTT; cdr3_aa: CASSPGTTRRGTEAFF
v_call: TRBV18; j_call: TRBJ2-4; clone_size: .; d_call: TRBD1; cdr3_length: 15; cdr3_nt: TGTGCCAGCTCACCGGAACAGGGGGGCAAAAACATTCAGTACTTC; cdr3_aa: CASSPEQGGKNIQYF
v_call: TRBV24-1; j_call: TRBJ1-2; clone_size: .; d_call: TRBD1; cdr3_length: 17; cdr3_nt: TGTGCCACCAGTGAGGCGGGGGCCGGGACAGGGAACTATGGCTACACCTTC; cdr3_aa: CATSEAGAGTGNYGYTF
v_call: TRBV30; j_call: TRBJ2-7; clone_size: .; d_call: .; cdr3_length: 15; cdr3_nt: TGTGCCTGGGCCGGCGGCAGGGCCATATTCTACGAGCAGTACTTC; cdr3_aa: CAWAGGRAIFYEQYF
v_call: TRBV5-1; j_call: TRBJ1-4; clone_size: .; d_call: TRBD1; cdr3_length: 19; cdr3_nt: TGCGCCAGCAGCTGGGCCGGGACAGGGGGCCGATCAACTAATGAAAAACTGTTTTTT; cdr3_aa: CASSWAGTGGRSTNEKLFF
v_call: TRBV30; j_call: TRBJ1-6; clone_size: .; d_call: .; cdr3_length: 16; cdr3_nt: TGTGCCTGGAGTTCGACAGGCCGACTCGGAGAATCACCCCTCCACTTT; cdr3_aa: CAWSSTGRLGESPLHF
v_call: TRBV6-2/TRBV6-3; j_call: TRBJ1-2; clone_size: .; d_call: TRBD1; cdr3_length: 15; cdr3_nt: TGTGCCAGCAGCTATCAGGACAGGGGGGTCTATGGCTACACCTTC; cdr3_aa: CASSYQDRGVYGYTF
v_call: TRBV18; j_call: TRBJ1-2; clone_size: many; d_call: .; cdr3_length: 14; cdr3_nt: TGTGCCAGCTCACCGGAGCCCCTAATCGGCGGCTACACCTTC; cdr3_aa: CASSPEPLIGGYTF
v_call: TRBV3-1/TRBV3-2; j_call: TRBJ1-3; clone_size: .; d_call: TRBD1; cdr3_length: 16; cdr3_nt: TGTGCCAGCAGTCCGACCGGGACAGGGGCTGGAAACACCATATATTTT; cdr3_aa: CASSPTGTGAGNTIYF
v_call: TRBV7-9; j_call: TRBJ2-3; clone_size: few; d_call: TRBD2; cdr3_length: 12; cdr3_nt: TGTGCCGCGGGGGGCCCCACAGATACGCAGTATTTT; cdr3_aa: CAAGGPTDTQYF
v_call: TRBV10-1; j_call: TRBJ1-6; clone_size: .; d_call: .; cdr3_length: 15; cdr3_nt: TGCGCCAGCAGTGAGCACGGGGTACATAATTCACCCCTCCACTTT; cdr3_aa: CASSEHGVHNSPLHF
v_call: TRBV3-1/TRBV3-2; j_call: TRBJ1-2; clone_size: .; d_call: .; cdr3_length: 20; cdr3_nt: TGTGCCAGCAGCCAAGAAAGGAGGATCTGTGGGAGCCAAGGAGACTATGGCTACACCTTC; cdr3_aa: CASSQERRICGSQGDYGYTF
v_call: TRBV4-3; j_call: TRBJ2-2; clone_size: .; d_call: .; cdr3_length: 17; cdr3_nt: TGCGCCAGCAGCCAAGATCGGAACAGCCAGAACACCGGGGAGCTGTTTTTT; cdr3_aa: CASSQDRNSQNTGELFF
v_call: TRBV4-3; j_call: TRBJ2-1; clone_size: .; d_call: TRBD2; cdr3_length: 17; cdr3_nt: TGCGCCAGCAGCCAAGATTTTGTCGGGGAGGGATACAATGAGCAGTTCTTC; cdr3_aa: CASSQDFVGEGYNEQFF